These T cell receptor beta chains were read from a single sample in a study of cytomegalovirus exposure and HLA in healthy donors. Only in-frame clones appear in the TCRdb table, and some are missing; sequencing was by immunoSEQ multiplex PCR. Found here are 65,000 to 100,000 clones, roughly 77% of them singletons; the top ten hold 2% to 2.5%. The sample consisted of PBMCs. The receptors here all came from a man in his forties in good health and CMV-seronegative. Each CDR3 is given with its conserved first and last residue.

j_call v_call cdr3_aa
TRBJ2-2 TRBV11-3 CASSLRTGGTGELFF
TRBJ1-5 TRBV2 CASRGQSNQPQHF
TRBJ1-1 TRBV7-9 CASTPGDSVVTEAFF
TRBJ1-1 TRBV5-8 CASSSGPYTEAFF
TRBJ1-5 TRBV30 CAWEEGNNQPQHF
TRBJ1-1 TRBV14 CASSPLTRTGRVEAFF
TRBJ2-1 TRBV5-1 CASSLSENNEQFF
TRBJ2-1 TRBV19 CASSIGTGGTKNEQFF
TRBJ2-3 TRBV11-1 CASLRAGRPDTQYF
TRBJ2-7 TRBV19 CASSPDSYEQYF
TRBJ1-4 TRBV5-6 CASSQVRNEKLFF
TRBJ2-7 TRBV2 CASTEGGPWSEQYF
TRBJ1-2 TRBV29-1 CSVGTGLNYGYTF
TRBJ1-4 TRBV4-2 CASSQVHRGPNEKLFF
TRBJ2-1 TRBV6-1 CASSEGIGTGSHEQFF
TRBJ2-4 TRBV14 CASSQQGLGKNIQYF
TRBJ2-7 TRBV2 CASSESGTASYEQYF
TRBJ2-3 TRBV15 CATSRTAGTDTQYF
TRBJ1-5 TRBV4-2 CASSQDRGQGSQPQHF
TRBJ1-5 TRBV12-5 CASGLVRYEEQPQHF
TRBJ2-7 TRBV5-6 CASSLAAGVHSYEQYF
TRBJ2-1 TRBV29-1 CSTTGGLAGGGEQFF
TRBJ2-7 TRBV30 CALRGLAGVHYEQYF
TRBJ2-3 TRBV7-3 CASSLIPRDTQYF
TRBJ1-2 TRBV29-1 CSVERQANYGYTF
TRBJ1-1 TRBV29-1 CSVEGQANTEAFF
TRBJ1-2 TRBV6-4 CASRAFPGQGNYGYTF
TRBJ2-7 TRBV5-1 CASSLAVGGPGEQYF
TRBJ1-6 TRBV5-4 CASSFLDRGSNSPLHF
TRBJ2-5 TRBV6-1 CASADFEETQYF
TRBJ2-6 TRBV29-1 CSVIPGQGVSGANVLTF
TRBJ1-4 TRBV15 CATSTPGEKLFF
TRBJ2-7 TRBV7-9 CASSISPLADEQYF
TRBJ1-2 TRBV6-1 CASSERRGWGYTF
TRBJ2-7 TRBV28 CASSGSRDRVDEQYF
TRBJ1-1 TRBV28 CASGITRGIGNTEAFF
TRBJ1-2 TRBV5-1 CASSFQQGTYGYTF
TRBJ2-3 TRBV27 CASSTHTDTQYF
TRBJ1-2 TRBV5-1 CASSTVNNYGYTF
TRBJ2-7 TRBV5-6 CASSPFLAGVSYEQYF
TRBJ2-2 TRBV27 CASSYFFMGQGSTGELFF
TRBJ2-2 TRBV28 CASTWQITGELFF
TRBJ1-1 TRBV5-1 CASSLGQALNTEAFF
TRBJ1-1 TRBV6-5 CASSYPGTGQEAFF
TRBJ2-5 TRBV7-9 CASSRGWGTGEETQYF
TRBJ2-5 TRBV11-3 CASSSGQGATGWIQETQYF
TRBJ2-2 TRBV7-3 CASSRQGSGGELFF
TRBJ1-5 TRBV27 CASSLTTGTNQPQHF
TRBJ2-7 TRBV7-8 CASSLSATWDRVAEQYF
TRBJ1-3 TRBV30 CAWKPTDSGNTIYF
TRBJ2-5 TRBV9 CASSLAGVAETQYF
TRBJ1-5 TRBV7-9 CASSLDRVNQPQHF